The 27 T cell receptor beta chains presented below share a single source sample, sequenced in a study of T-cell memory formation after mild COVID-19. TCRdb reprocessed the 5' RACE reads with MiXCR, giving one entry per CDR3 protein. The repertoire consists of 400,000 or so distinct CDR3 sequences, with about 19% occurring once and the leading ten covering roughly 8%. Sequencing used PBMCs or a T cell subset sorted from them (not recorded which). These receptors came from an adult woman who had mild COVID-19 (a few samples of this study predate the infection). Cell type and time point are not known.

Only a few counts were recorded for this clonotype. CDR3 nucleotide sequence: TGTGCCAGCAGCCAAGATGGGCCGGGACAGCGCTTTAAGATCTATGGCTACACCTTC. Translated: CASSQDGPGQRFKIYGYTF. The chain links TRBV3-1 to TRBJ1-2; 7 nucleotides match TRBD1. V was pared by 0 bases and J by 4 bases, with 17 bases of the junction left unmatched. The CDR3 covers 19 residues. Germline loops: CDR1 LGHDT, CDR2 YNNKEL (reference sequence).

This clonotype was found a few times. The V call is TRBV6-5, the J call TRBJ2-5; 7 bases agree with TRBD2. Germline V CDR1 and CDR2: MNHEY, SVGAGI. Losses at the gene ends were 6 bases for V and 2 bases for J; bases not matched to a gene: 6. The CDR3 runs 14 residues. In nucleotides, the CDR3 is TGTGCCAGCAGCCCCGGGGGGTCGCAAGAGACCCAGTACTTC. Translation: CASSPGGSQETQYF.

This clonotype has just a few counts. This chain links TRBV2 with TRBJ2-2, with TRBD2 matching over 8 bases. Unmatched junction bases numbered 5, after V lost 2 bases and J lost 0 bases. This CDR3 is 17 amino acids long. The germline CDR1 and CDR2 sequences are SNHLY and FYNNEI. CDR3 sequence (DNA): TGTGCCAGCAGTGAACATACTAGCGGACCGAACACCGGGGAGCTGTTTTTT. It translates to CASSEHTSGPNTGELFF.

This clonotype was detected only a few times. The chain combines TRBV12-3 or TRBV12-4 with TRBJ2-1, with TRBD1 identical over 7 bases. This CDR3 comprises 19 residues. V lost 5 bases and J lost 3; bases outside the gene matches: 19. The CDR3 sequence: CASSQRTGFAAGVYNEQFF. CDR3 bases: TGTGCCAGCAGTCAGAGGACAGGTTTTGCAGCTGGGGTCTACAATGAGCAGTTCTTC.

This clonotype turned up a few times. This rearrangement joins TRBV7-2 to TRBJ1-1; TRBD1 agrees at 8 bases. J was trimmed by 4 bases and V by 7 bases; bases with no gene match: 11. CDR3 size: 15 residues. Germline V gene sequence: CDR1 SGHTA, CDR2 FQGNSA. The CDR3 DNA reads TGTGCCAGCACCCCCCCGGGACAGGTGGCCACTGAAGCTTTCTTT. Translated: CASTPPGQVATEAFF.

The chain recombines TRBV12-3 or TRBV12-4 with TRBJ2-1, with TRBD1 matching 7 bases. CDR3 size: 16 residues. V dropped 3 bases and J dropped 0; count of bases not matched to a gene: 5. The CDR3: CASSLGQRSSYNEQFF. CDR3 nucleotides: TGTGCCAGCAGTTTGGGACAGCGTAGCTCCTACAATGAGCAGTTCTTC.

The V gene is TRBV9, the J gene TRBJ2-7; no definite D call. The V end lost 0 bases, the J end lost 3 bases, and 7 bases lay between the germline ends. CDR1 SGDLS and CDR2 YYNGEE come from the germline V gene. The CDR3 is 13 amino acids. The CDR3 region is CASSVGWSYEQYF. Here the CDR3 DNA reads TGTGCCAGCAGCGTAGGATGGAGCTACGAGCAGTACTTC.

This clonotype has only a few counts. This chain links TRBV9 with TRBJ2-2, with D perhaps TRBD1 (5 bases). Germline CDR1 and CDR2: SGDLS and YYNGEE. Trimming shortened V by 5 bases and J by 3 bases, and 8 bases separated the two germline ends. The CDR3 is 13 residues long. The CDR3 DNA reads TGTGCCAGCAGAACAGGAGACACCGGGGAGCTGTTTTTT. It specifies CASRTGDTGELFF.

This sequence joins TRBV3-1 and TRBJ2-7; the D is unclear. The germline V gene encodes CDR1 LGHDT and CDR2 YNNKEL (reference sequence). Between the trimmed V and J ends, which lost 1 base and 2 bases, there was a span of 9 bases. The CDR3 extends over 14 amino acids. The CDR3 sequence is CASSQGDHTYEQYF. The CDR3 DNA is TGTGCCAGCAGCCAAGGTGACCACACCTACGAGCAGTACTTC.

This clonotype was seen more than once but under ten times. The V call is TRBV5-1, the J call TRBJ2-5; D is unclear. CDR1 SGHRS and CDR2 YFSETQ come from the germline V gene. Between the trimmed V and J ends, which lost 2 bases and 1 base, there was a span of 12 bases. The CDR3 covers 15 residues. The CDR3 nucleotides read TGCGCCAGCAGCTTAGTAGCAGAACCCCAAGAGACCCAGTACTTC. It encodes CASSLVAEPQETQYF.

The V and J genes are TRBV7-8 and TRBJ2-7, with 14 bases aligning to TRBD2. Germline CDR1 SGHVS, CDR2 FQNEAQ. Trimming cost V 4 bases and J 2 bases; bases outside gene matches: 7. The length of the CDR3 is 17 residues. In DNA, the CDR3 is TGTGCCAGCAGCTCAAAGGGGACTAGCGGGGGTACCTACGAGCAGTACTTC. This encodes CASSSKGTSGGTYEQYF.

This chain uses TRBV5-6 with TRBJ2-7, with D possibly matching TRBD2 (5 bases). Germline lookup yields CDR1 SGHDT and CDR2 YYEEEE. V lost 3 bases to trimming and J lost 2 bases, with 15 bases between them. The CDR3 totals 15 residues. CDR3 loop: CASSSYGVQPYEQYF. As DNA, the CDR3 is TGTGCCAGCAGCTCTTACGGGGTTCAACCCTACGAGCAGTACTTC.

This clonotype was seen a few times. The chain has TRBV7-4 and TRBJ2-2; 12 nucleotides agree with TRBD2. Looked up from germline, CDR1 is SGHVT and CDR2 is SQSDAQ. This CDR3 is 16 amino acids long. Trimming cost V 0 bases and J 6 bases; bases outside gene matches: 2. The CDR3 nucleotides are TGTGCCAGCAGCTTAGCACTAGCGGGAGGCTCCGGGGAGCTGTTTTTT. Residues: CASSLALAGGSGELFF.

The table lists this clonotype with a few counts. The J gene is TRBJ1-4, the V gene TRBV7-2; tentatively, D is TRBD1 (5 bases). The CDR3 length is 16 residues. The germline V and J ends were trimmed by 5 bases and 0 bases, with 13 bases remaining between them. From germline, CDR1 is SGHTA and CDR2 FQGNSA. CDR3 in DNA: TGTGCCAGCAGCCACCGGCGGGGCGCAACTAATGAAAAACTGTTTTTT. Protein: CASSHRRGATNEKLFF.

The V gene is TRBV4-1, the J gene TRBJ1-2; possibly TRBD1 for D (5 bases). The CDR3 spans 16 residues. Germline V gene sequence: CDR1 MGHRA, CDR2 YSYEKL. Trimming cost V 0 bases and J 5 bases, with 16 bases left between them. This CDR3 reads CASSQDATAGGYGYTF. Here the CDR3 DNA reads TGCGCCAGCAGCCAAGATGCGACGGCCGGGGGGTATGGCTACACCTTC.

This rearrangement joins TRBV5-1 to TRBJ2-2; no firm D call. Germline values: CDR1 SGHRS, CDR2 YFSETQ. CDR3 size: 16 residues. V was clipped by 0 bases and J by 2 bases, with 11 bases between them. The chain's CDR3 is CASSLVATANTGELFF. Written as DNA, the CDR3 is TGCGCCAGCAGCTTGGTAGCTACAGCTAACACCGGGGAGCTGTTTTTT.

This clonotype was detected only once. This chain joins TRBV9 and TRBJ2-3, with 11 bases lining up with TRBD1. The V gene's germline CDR1 is SGDLS and CDR2 YYNGEE. The CDR3 is 15 residues long. Trimming took 7 bases from V and 0 from J; bases not matched to a gene: 4. CDR3 sequence (DNA): TGTGCCAGCGGGGGACAGGGGGTAAGCACAGATACGCAGTATTTT. The encoded protein is CASGGQGVSTDTQYF.

The rearrangement uses TRBV27 and TRBJ1-1; D not resolved. The CDR3 is 13 amino acids. V was shortened by 5 bases and J by 8 bases, with 15 bases between the two germline ends. The V gene's germline CDR1 is MNHEY and CDR2 SMNVEV (reference sequence). The CDR3 coding sequence is TGTGCCAGCAGTACGATCAACAGTTTCGAAGCTTTCTTT. This codes for CASSTINSFEAFF.

This clonotype has more than one count but fewer than ten. The chain recombines TRBV9 with TRBJ2-2; no clear D. Between the trimmed V and J ends, which lost 1 base and 6 bases, there was a span of 19 bases. The CDR3 runs 17 residues. Germline V gene sequence: CDR1 SGDLS, CDR2 YYNGEE. The CDR3 sequence: CASSVSTGGSIPGELFF. CDR3 nucleotides: TGTGCCAGCAGCGTATCCACTGGTGGGTCAATTCCCGGGGAGCTGTTTTTT.

This clonotype has only a few counts. CDR3 residues: CASSLGSGLGNNEQFF. CDR3 nucleotide sequence: TGTGCCAGCAGCCTGGGGTCGGGACTAGGAAACAATGAGCAGTTCTTC. This chain links TRBV9 with TRBJ2-1; 8 bases are a match to TRBD2. With 4 bases clipped from V and 5 bases from J, the junction kept 11 bases outside the gene matches. Germline CDR1 and CDR2: SGDLS and YYNGEE. CDR3 length: 16 amino acids.

This clonotype has only a few counts. The chain joins TRBV7-9 to TRBJ2-3; 8 nucleotides match TRBD1. This CDR3 is built from 15 residues. Trimming removed 5 bases from V and 5 bases from J; junction bases left unmatched: 9. The V gene's germline CDR1 is SEHNR and CDR2 FQNEAQ (reference sequence). The CDR3 sequence: CASSPQTGVGDTQYF. The CDR3 region has the DNA TGTGCCAGCAGCCCCCAGACAGGGGTTGGAGATACGCAGTATTTT.

The chain joins TRBV24-1 to TRBJ2-5; TRBD1 matches 8 bases. The CDR3 contains 15 residues. Germline V lookup: CDR1 KGHDR, CDR2 SFDVKD. The trim removed 4 bases at V and 5 bases at J, leaving 8 bases unmatched. The DNA of the CDR3 is TGTGCCACCAGTGAACGCAGGGGGCGGTGGGAGACCCAGTACTTC. Protein sequence: CATSERRGRWETQYF.

V and J are TRBV6-5 and TRBJ2-4, with TRBD1 identical over 7 bases. The germline V gene encodes CDR1 MNHEY and CDR2 SVGAGI. The ends lost 5 bases at V and 0 bases at J; junction bases unmatched: 4. CDR3 length: 15 residues. For the CDR3, the DNA is TGTGCCAGCAGTGCCTCAGGGGGAGCCAAAAACATTCAGTACTTC. Translating it yields CASSASGGAKNIQYF.

V gene TRBV20-1 combines with J gene TRBJ2-2; D is unclear. V lost 3 bases, J lost 3 bases, and 8 bases lay in between. The CDR3 runs to 13 residues. CDR1 and CDR2 from the germline V gene are DFQATT and SNEGSKA (reference sequence). The CDR3 is CSARTPYTGELFF. As DNA, the CDR3 is TGCAGTGCTAGGACTCCTTACACCGGGGAGCTGTTTTTT.

V is TRBV6-5 and J is TRBJ2-2; 9 nucleotides line up with TRBD2. CDR3 length: 15 residues. Germline assignment: CDR1 MNHEY and CDR2 SVGAGI. With V trimmed by 6 bases and J by 4 bases, 6 bases remained unmatched. In DNA form, the CDR3 reads TGTGCCAGCAGGTGGCGGGGGGGTACCACCGGGGAGCTGTTTTTT. It yields the protein CASRWRGGTTGELFF.

This rearrangement joins TRBV12-3 or TRBV12-4 to TRBJ2-1, with 8 bases fitting TRBD2. V dropped 7 bases and J dropped 12; count of bases not matched to a gene: 14. The CDR3 contains 14 residues. The CDR3, as DNA: TGTGCCAGCAACACGGGAGGGCCCGGGACATCGCAGTTCTTC. This codes for CASNTGGPGTSQFF.

V is TRBV24-1 and J is TRBJ1-1; D is uncertain. With 10 bases removed from V and 2 bases from J, the gap between germline ends came to 10 bases. The germline V gene encodes CDR1 KGHDR and CDR2 SFDVKD. This CDR3 is built from 12 residues. The CDR3 coding sequence is TGTGCCACAATGGGATCTAACACTGAAGCTTTCTTT. Amino acids: CATMGSNTEAFF.